This T cell receptor (beta chain) was sequenced for a study of T cells after yellow fever vaccination. General observations from the study: Once the booster was given, most primary-vaccination clones reappeared, at approximately 97% for CD4 and roughly 86% for CD8. FACS-sorted repertoires might harbor abundant contaminating clonotypes from the bulk population. Weaker overall was a secondary response that nonetheless peaked faster, on day 5 versus 15.

This clonotype was seen more than once but under ten times. Its antigen is currently unknown. V lost 5 bases to trimming and J lost 9 bases; unmatched junction nucleotides: 7. The CDR3 has 13 residues. They built TCR cDNA with 5'RACE template switching, a step that put in a universal primer site and UMIs. One entry per CDR3 protein results from TCRdb running MiXCR on the 5' RACE reads. The sample lists around 320,000 distinct CDR3 sequences; 8.7% were seen once. V gene TRBV12-3 or TRBV12-4 combines with J gene TRBJ2-1; 7 bases are shared with TRBD2. Here the sequenced sample was CD4+ T cells sorted from PBMCs, taken 5 days after the yellow fever booster vaccination. The TCR sequence derives from a man aged 18 to 35 who received the YFV17D yellow fever vaccine. For the CDR3, the DNA is TGTGCCAGCAGTCAAGGGACTACTTTTGAGCAGTTCTTC. Its protein product is CASSQGTTFEQFF.